The 4 T cell receptor beta chains presented below share a single source sample, sequenced in a study of blood T cell repertoires in COVID-19. Sequencing used immunoSEQ multiplex PCR; TCRdb keeps in-frame clones, though not all of them. The sample records about 140,000 clones, around 84% being singletons. The material sequenced was peripheral blood. The origin of the receptors is a woman aged 55-69 years with acute or convalescent COVID-19.

The chain joins TRBV29-1 to TRBJ1-4; 8 nucleotides match TRBD1. The germline V gene encodes CDR1 SQVTM and CDR2 ANQGSEA. The CDR3 covers 13 residues. J was trimmed by 4 bases and V by 5 bases; bases with no gene match: 3. The CDR3 bases are TGCAGCGTTTACGGACAGGGTAATGAAAAACTGTTTTTT. It specifies CSVYGQGNEKLFF. Full variable domain (remainder filled in from reference TRBV29-1 and TRBJ1-4): SAVISQKPSRDICQRGTSLTIQCQVDSQVTMMFWYRQQPGQSLTLIATANQGSEATYESGFVIDKFPISRPNLTFSTLTVSNMSPEDSSIYLCSVYGQGNEKLFFGSGTQLSVL.

The chain employs TRBV5-1 and TRBJ2-2; possibly TRBD1 for D (5 bases). This CDR3 has 15 residues. V lost 0 bases, J lost 7 bases, and 13 bases lay in between. The germline gives CDR1 SGHRS, CDR2 YFSETQ. CDR3 nucleotides: TGCGCCAGCAGCTTGGGGCCGCAGGGTAGCGGGGAGCTGTTTTTT. This gives the protein CASSLGPQGSGELFF.

The genes are TRBV7-3 and TRBJ1-1; D is possibly TRBD1 (6 bases). The CDR3 consists of 15 residues. Germline CDR1 SGHTA, CDR2 FQGTGA. V lost 5 bases to trimming and J lost 5 bases, with 18 bases between them. The CDR3 is CASSPGPQGQTEAFF. The DNA for the CDR3 is TGTGCCAGCAGCCCCGGACCACAGGGACAAACTGAAGCTTTCTTT. Full variable domain (missing parts from reference TRBV7-3 and TRBJ1-1): GAGVSQTPSNKVTEKGKYVELRCDPISGHTALYWYRQSLGQGPEFLIYFQGTGAADDSGLPNDRFFAVRPEGSVSTLKIQRTERGDSAVYLCASSPGPQGQTEAFFGQGTRLTVV.

This chain joins TRBV5-1 and TRBJ1-1; D unresolved. There are 13 residues in the CDR3. CDR1 SGHRS and CDR2 YFSETQ come from the germline V gene. The V and J ends lost 4 bases and 0 bases respectively, with 7 bases between them. CDR3 sequence reads: CASSAEMNTEAFF. DNA of the CDR3: TGCGCCAGCAGCGCCGAGATGAACACTGAAGCTTTCTTT.